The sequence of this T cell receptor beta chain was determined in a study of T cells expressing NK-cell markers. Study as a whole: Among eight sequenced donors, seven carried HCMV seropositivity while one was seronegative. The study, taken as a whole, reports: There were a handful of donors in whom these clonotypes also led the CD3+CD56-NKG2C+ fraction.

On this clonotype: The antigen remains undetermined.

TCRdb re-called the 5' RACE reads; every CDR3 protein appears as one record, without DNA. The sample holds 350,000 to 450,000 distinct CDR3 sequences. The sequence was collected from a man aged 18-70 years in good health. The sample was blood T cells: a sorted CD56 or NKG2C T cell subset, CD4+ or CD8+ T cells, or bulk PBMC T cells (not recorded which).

CDR3 protein: CATRDAGSRDTQYF. This sequence joins TRBV24-1 and TRBJ2-3; checking the TCRdb D call of TRBD2 is not possible without DNA. This CDR3 is 14 amino acids long. Per germline, CDR1 KGHDR and CDR2 SFDVKD.